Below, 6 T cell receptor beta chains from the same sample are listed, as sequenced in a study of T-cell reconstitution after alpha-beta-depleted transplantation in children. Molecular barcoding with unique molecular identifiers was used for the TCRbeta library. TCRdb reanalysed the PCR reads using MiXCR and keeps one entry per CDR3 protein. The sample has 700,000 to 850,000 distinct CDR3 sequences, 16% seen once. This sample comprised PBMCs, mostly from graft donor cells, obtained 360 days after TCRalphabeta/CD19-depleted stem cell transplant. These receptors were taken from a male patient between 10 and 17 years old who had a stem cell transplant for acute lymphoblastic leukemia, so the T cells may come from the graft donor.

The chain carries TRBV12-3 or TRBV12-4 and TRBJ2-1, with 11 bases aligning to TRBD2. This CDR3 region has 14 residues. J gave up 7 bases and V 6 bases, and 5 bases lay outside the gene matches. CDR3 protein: CASSQTSGINEQFF. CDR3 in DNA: TGTGCCAGCAGCCAGACTAGCGGGATAAATGAGCAGTTCTTC.

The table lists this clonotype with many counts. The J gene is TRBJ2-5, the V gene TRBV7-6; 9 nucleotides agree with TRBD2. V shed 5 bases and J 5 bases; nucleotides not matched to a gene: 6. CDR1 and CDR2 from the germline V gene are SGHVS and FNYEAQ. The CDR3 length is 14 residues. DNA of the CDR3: TGTGCCAGCAGCATGGGGACTAGCAGGGAGACCCAGTACTTC. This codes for CASSMGTSRETQYF.

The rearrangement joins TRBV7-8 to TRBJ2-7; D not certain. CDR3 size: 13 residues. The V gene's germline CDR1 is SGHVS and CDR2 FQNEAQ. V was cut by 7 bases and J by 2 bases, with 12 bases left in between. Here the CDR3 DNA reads TGTGCCAGCACAAACCTACAGACCTACGAGCAGTACTTC. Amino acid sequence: CASTNLQTYEQYF.

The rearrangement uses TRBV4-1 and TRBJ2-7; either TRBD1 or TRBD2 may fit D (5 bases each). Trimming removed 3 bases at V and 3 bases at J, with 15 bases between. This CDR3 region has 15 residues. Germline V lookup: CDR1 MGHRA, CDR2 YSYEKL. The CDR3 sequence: CASSHNKKGSYEQYF. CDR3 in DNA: TGCGCCAGCAGCCACAATAAAAAGGGGAGCTACGAGCAGTACTTC.

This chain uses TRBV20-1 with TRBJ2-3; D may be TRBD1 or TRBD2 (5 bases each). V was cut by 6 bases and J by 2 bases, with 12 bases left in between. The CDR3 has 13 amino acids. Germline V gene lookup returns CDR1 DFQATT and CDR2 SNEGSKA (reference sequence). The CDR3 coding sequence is TGCAGTGCCCGTCGGGGCCTCACAGATACGCAGTATTTT. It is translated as CSARRGLTDTQYF.

CDR3 sequence (DNA): TGTGCCAGCAGAGAGGGAAGCTCCTACGAGCAGTACTTC. Translated, it gives CASREGSSYEQYF. The genes are TRBV12-3 or TRBV12-4 and TRBJ2-7, with D perhaps matching TRBD2 (5 bases). V was clipped by 6 bases and J by 0 bases, with 9 bases between them. The CDR3 contains 13 residues.